The clone carrying this T cell receptor (beta chain) was seen more than once but under ten times. Its antigen is as yet unknown. Brentuximab vedotin exposure varied, and every patient relapsed after autologous stem cell transplantation. This CDR3 is 14 amino acids long. CDR1 is SQVTM and CDR2 is ANQGSEA in the germline V gene. The trim removed 7 bases at V and 2 bases at J, leaving 8 bases unmatched. Assay used: immunoSEQ multiplex PCR; TCRdb lists only in-frame clones, some missing. The sample includes more than 35,000 clones, about 80% seen only once; the top ten take approximately 15%. The data were taken from a study of PD-1 blockade in classical Hodgkin lymphoma. Study-wide findings and caveats: Complete responders had baseline diversity similar to newly diagnosed patients. Newly diagnosed patients reportedly had lower baseline TCR diversity than healthy donors.

The clonotype comes from a human donor with classical Hodgkin lymphoma. This specimen was peripheral blood mononuclear cells (PBMCs), taken before the second cycle of nivolumab. The gene calls are TRBV29-1 and TRBJ2-5; 9 positions match TRBD1. The CDR3 coding sequence is TGCAGCGCCAATGGTGGGACAGGGCAAGAGACCCAGTACTTC. Translation: CSANGGTGQETQYF.